A single sample gave rise to the 19 T cell receptor beta chains below, sequenced in a study of beta chain features in type 1 diabetes. Expressed TCRB transcripts got sequenced, as all isolated RNA was reverse transcribed. Produced via immunoSEQ multiplex PCR; TCRdb's table is partial and in-frame only. The sample contains fewer than 250,000 clones, over 12% of which appear only once. The sample was naive CD4+ T cells from blood. The source is a woman aged 40 to 50 in good health.

The chain carries TRBV5-1 and TRBJ1-5; a possible D gene is TRBD1 (6 bases). V lost 0 bases, J lost 1 base, and 14 bases lay in between. Per the germline V gene, CDR1 is SGHRS and CDR2 is YFSETQ. The CDR3 spans 17 residues. The CDR3 region is CASSLAGQGLSNQPQHF. Here the CDR3 DNA reads TGCGCCAGCAGCTTGGCTGGCCAGGGGCTCAGCAATCAGCCCCAGCATTTT. Using reference TRBV5-1 and TRBJ1-5 for the parts outside the CDR3, the full variable domain is KAGVTQTPRYLIKTRGQQVTLSCSPISGHRSVSWYQQTPGQGLQFLFEYFSETQRNKGNFPGRFSGRQFSNSRSEMNVSTLELGDSALYLCASSLAGQGLSNQPQHFGDGTRLSIL.

The chain has TRBV5-1 and TRBJ1-5; D might be TRBD1 (5 bases). The CDR3 extends over 15 amino acids. Germline V gives CDR1 SGHRS, CDR2 YFSETQ. Trimming took off 4 bases at V and 3 bases at J, with 14 bases between the two ends. CDR3 amino acids: CASSRTGSVNQPQHF. In DNA, the CDR3 is TGCGCCAGCAGCCGTACAGGCTCCGTCAATCAGCCCCAGCATTTT.

This clone was detected only a few times. The rearrangement joins TRBV5-4 to TRBJ2-3, with D tentatively TRBD2 (5 bases). V lost 3 bases and J 0 bases, leaving 11 bases between the germline ends. CDR3 length: 15 amino acids. CDR1 and CDR2 from the germline V gene are SGHNT and YYREEE (reference sequence). The CDR3 reads CASSWATGSTDTQYF. The CDR3 DNA follows: TGTGCCAGCAGCTGGGCGACGGGAAGCACAGATACGCAGTATTTT.

The chain recombines TRBV5-1 with TRBJ1-2, with 8 bases that match TRBD1. Per germline, CDR1 SGHRS and CDR2 YFSETQ. CDR3 length: 13 amino acids. With V trimmed by 0 bases and J by 6 bases, 1 base remained unmatched. CDR3 bases: TGCGCCAGCAGCTTGGACAGGGGGGATGGCTACACCTTC. Translated: CASSLDRGDGYTF.

This clone occurred a few times. V gene TRBV7-2 combines with J gene TRBJ2-7; D possibly corresponds to TRBD2 (6 bases). Trimming cost V 1 base and J 5 bases, with 18 bases left between them. This CDR3 is built from 16 residues. CDR1 SGHTA and CDR2 FQGNSA come from the germline V gene. The CDR3 bases are TGTGCCAGCAGCTTAGTCGCGGGGCTACTAGGGGACGAGCAGTACTTC. As protein: CASSLVAGLLGDEQYF.

The V call is TRBV5-4, the J call TRBJ2-7; 15 nucleotides match TRBD2. Germline CDR1 SGHNT, CDR2 YYREEE (reference sequence). The CDR3 runs to 17 residues. The junction had 8 bases not matched to a gene; V was cut back by 4 bases and J by 3 bases. The CDR3 reads CASSPRMGLAGGYEQYF. As DNA, the CDR3 is TGTGCCAGCAGCCCGAGGATGGGACTAGCGGGGGGCTACGAGCAGTACTTC.

The rearrangement uses TRBV7-2 and TRBJ2-7, with TRBD2 as a possible D gene (5 bases). Trimming shortened V by 2 bases and J by 4 bases, and 15 bases separated the two germline ends. The CDR3 totals 15 residues. Germline assignment: CDR1 SGHTA and CDR2 FQGNSA. The CDR3 spells CASSLSEGVSYEQYF. DNA of the CDR3: TGTGCCAGCAGCTTAAGTGAGGGAGTCTCATACGAGCAGTACTTC.

This clone has more than one count but fewer than ten. This rearrangement joins TRBV2 to TRBJ1-1; a possible D gene is TRBD1 (6 bases). The V and J ends lost 7 bases and 1 base respectively, with 10 bases between them. Germline CDR1 is SNHLY and CDR2 is FYNNEI. This CDR3 comprises 13 residues. Here the CDR3 reads CASTRGGNTEAFF. The CDR3 DNA reads as TGTGCCAGCACCCGAGGGGGGAACACTGAAGCTTTCTTT. Together with reference TRBV2 and TRBJ1-1, the CDR3 gives the full variable domain: EPEVTQTPSHQVTQMGQEVILRCVPISNHLYFYWYRQILGQKVEFLVSFYNNEISEKSEIFDDQFSVERPDGSNFTLKIRSTKLEDSAMYFCASTRGGNTEAFFGQGTRLTVV.

In this sample, this clone turned up a few times. The chain combines TRBV5-1 with TRBJ2-1; 7 bases align to TRBD1. The CDR3 sequence is 16 residues long. Germline trimming cut 4 bases from V and 9 bases from J; bases unmatched to any gene: 16. CDR1 and CDR2 (germline): SGHRS, YFSETQ. The CDR3 DNA sequence: TGCGCCAGCAGCATAAAGGTTAACAGGGGTGCGGCTGAGCAGTTCTTC. It encodes CASSIKVNRGAAEQFF. The whole variable domain, remainder taken from reference TRBV5-1 and TRBJ2-1, is KAGVTQTPRYLIKTRGQQVTLSCSPISGHRSVSWYQQTPGQGLQFLFEYFSETQRNKGNFPGRFSGRQFSNSRSEMNVSTLELGDSALYLCASSIKVNRGAAEQFFGPGTRLTVL.

The chain is built from TRBV11-2 and TRBJ1-6; a weak D match, TRBD1 (6 bases). Between the trimmed V and J ends, which lost 1 base and 7 bases, there was a span of 8 bases. The CDR3 totals 14 residues. CDR1 is SGHAT and CDR2 is FQNNGV in the germline V gene. The CDR3 loop reads CASSLGTVNSPLHF. CDR3 nucleotides: TGTGCCAGCAGCTTAGGGACAGTAAATTCACCCCTCCACTTT.

This chain links TRBV7-2 with TRBJ2-5; 13 bases fit TRBD2. The CDR3 sequence is 16 residues long. CDR1 is SGHTA and CDR2 is FQGNSA in the germline V gene. V was clipped by 5 bases and J by 6 bases; unmatched bases: 9. The CDR3 DNA sequence: TGTGCCAGCAGCCGCCGGACTAGCGGGGGCCCCCAGACCCAGTACTTC. Translating gives CASSRRTSGGPQTQYF.

The chain joins TRBV5-1 to TRBJ1-2, with unresolved D. Germline assignment: CDR1 SGHRS and CDR2 YFSETQ. The V end lost 0 bases, the J end lost 8 bases, and 20 bases lay between the germline ends. The CDR3 sequence is 16 residues long. CDR3 sequence: CASSLEPVTGAGGYTF. The CDR3 region has the DNA TGCGCCAGCAGCTTGGAACCCGTCACCGGAGCTGGGGGCTACACCTTC.

This clone was counted only a few times. This chain uses TRBV10-3 with TRBJ1-1; 7 bases align to TRBD1. The CDR3 totals 14 residues. Losses at the gene ends were 4 bases for V and 3 bases for J; bases not matched to a gene: 5. Germline CDR1 and CDR2: ENHRY and SYGVKD. The CDR3 spells CAISAGRGYTEAFF. CDR3 bases: TGTGCCATCAGTGCGGGCAGGGGGTACACTGAAGCTTTCTTT.

This chain uses TRBV2 with TRBJ2-3, with TRBD1 as a possible D gene (6 bases). V lost 2 bases and J 3 bases, leaving 12 bases between the germline ends. Germline V gene data show CDR1 as SNHLY and CDR2 as FYNNEI. The CDR3 has 15 amino acids. The chain's CDR3 is CASSEQGQDTDTQYF. The DNA of the CDR3 is TGTGCCAGCAGTGAACAGGGGCAGGATACAGATACGCAGTATTTT.

This clone was seen a handful of times. The chain uses TRBV5-1 and TRBJ2-2, with TRBD2 identical over 11 bases. This CDR3 contains 17 residues. The junction had 2 bases not matched to a gene; V was cut back by 1 base and J by 0 bases. CDR1 and CDR2 (germline): SGHRS, YFSETQ. The CDR3, as DNA: TGCGCCAGCAGCTTGACTAGCGGGGGCTCGAACACCGGGGAGCTGTTTTTT. Translating it yields CASSLTSGGSNTGELFF.

This rearrangement joins TRBV6-5 to TRBJ2-3; 7 bases align to TRBD1. From germline, CDR1 is MNHEY and CDR2 SVGAGI. This CDR3 is 14 amino acids long. The ends lost 5 bases at V and 0 bases at J; junction bases unmatched: 2. The DNA of the CDR3 is TGTGCCAGCAGTGTGACAGGGAGCACAGATACGCAGTATTTT. Translating it yields CASSVTGSTDTQYF.

This clone was seen only a few times. This chain uses TRBV28 with TRBJ2-7; 12 bases are a match to TRBD1. V lost 6 bases, J lost 7 bases, and 13 bases stayed unmatched. CDR1 and CDR2 from the germline V gene are MDHEN and SYDVKM. The length of the CDR3 is 16 residues. The CDR3, as DNA: TGTGCCAGCAGGTGGGGACAGGGGGCAATCGGATGGGAGCAGTACTTC. Translating it yields CASRWGQGAIGWEQYF.

A few counts support this clone. The chain recombines TRBV2 with TRBJ1-5; 7 positions match TRBD1. With 5 bases clipped from V and 4 bases from J, the junction kept 8 bases outside the gene matches. CDR1 SNHLY and CDR2 FYNNEI come from the germline V gene. The CDR3 has 15 amino acids. CDR3 loop: CASSSNRGRNQPQHF. The CDR3 coding sequence is TGTGCCAGCAGTAGTAACAGGGGACGTAATCAGCCCCAGCATTTT.

The chain recombines TRBV18 with TRBJ2-7; 9 positions agree with TRBD1. This CDR3 has 14 residues. The germline CDR1 and CDR2 sequences are KGHSH and LQKENI. Trimming removed 6 bases from V and 2 bases from J; junction bases left unmatched: 5. CDR3 DNA: TGTGCCAGCTCCGCCGGGACAGGGCCCTACGAGCAGTACTTC. This translates into CASSAGTGPYEQYF.